This is a list of T cell receptor beta chains from one sample in a study of blood T cell repertoires in COVID-19. Sequencing used immunoSEQ multiplex PCR; TCRdb keeps in-frame clones, though not all of them. The sample has some 130,000 clones; around 73% are singletons. The sequencing sample was made of peripheral blood. All receptors come from a man aged 55 to 70 who had recovered from COVID-19. Each CDR3 is given with its conserved first and last residue. The D gene is left open where the match is weak. The size entry is marked missing in some rows and otherwise reads once, few, many or a size class.

CDR3 DNA: TGTGCCAGCAGCCAGGGACTTAGCACAGATACGCAGTATTTT
CDR3 protein: CASSQGLSTDTQYF
V gene: TRBV7-3
D gene: .
clone size: .
J gene: TRBJ2-3
CDR3 length: 14

CDR3 DNA: TGTGCCAGCAGTTGGGGACAGACTGCCTACGAGCAGTACTTC
CDR3 protein: CASSWGQTAYEQYF
V gene: TRBV6-5
D gene: TRBD1
clone size: once
J gene: TRBJ2-7
CDR3 length: 14

CDR3 DNA: TGCGCCAGCAGCTTTTGGTTGGACTCTAACACCGGGGAGCTGTTTTTT
CDR3 protein: CASSFWLDSNTGELFF
V gene: TRBV5-1
D gene: .
clone size: .
J gene: TRBJ2-2
CDR3 length: 16

CDR3 DNA: TGTGCCAGTAGTATCGGACATAGTTTCGACTATGGCTACACCTTC
CDR3 protein: CASSIGHSFDYGYTF
V gene: TRBV19
D gene: .
clone size: .
J gene: TRBJ1-2
CDR3 length: 15

CDR3 DNA: TGTGCCAGCAGTGACCTCGGGACAGGGGCGAACGAGCAGTACTTC
CDR3 protein: CASSDLGTGANEQYF
V gene: TRBV28
D gene: TRBD1
clone size: .
J gene: TRBJ2-7
CDR3 length: 15

CDR3 DNA: TGCGCCAGCAGGTTCGGGAGTAACACCGGGGAGCTGTTTTTT
CDR3 protein: CASRFGSNTGELFF
V gene: TRBV5-1
D gene: .
clone size: once
J gene: TRBJ2-2
CDR3 length: 14

CDR3 DNA: TGTGCCACCCGACAGGTCAGCCCAGAGACCCAGTACTTC
CDR3 protein: CATRQVSPETQYF
V gene: TRBV6-5
D gene: .
clone size: .
J gene: TRBJ2-5
CDR3 length: 13

CDR3 DNA: TGTGCCAGCTCTCCTACTAGCGTCCCCTACGAGCAGTACTTC
CDR3 protein: CASSPTSVPYEQYF
V gene: TRBV18
D gene: TRBD2
clone size: .
J gene: TRBJ2-7
CDR3 length: 14

CDR3 DNA: TGTGCCAGCAGTCAGGGGATTGGCGGAGGCTACACCTTC
CDR3 protein: CASSQGIGGGYTF
V gene: TRBV28
D gene: .
clone size: .
J gene: TRBJ1-2
CDR3 length: 13

CDR3 DNA: TGTGCCAGCAGCCGAGGACTGCCGGGGGTCCAAGAGACCCAGTACTTC
CDR3 protein: CASSRGLPGVQETQYF
V gene: TRBV3-1/TRBV3-2
D gene: .
clone size: .
J gene: TRBJ2-5
CDR3 length: 16

CDR3 DNA: TGTGCCAGCAGTTTGAGGGGGGGCTACTTTAACTATGGCTACACCTTC
CDR3 protein: CASSLRGGYFNYGYTF
V gene: TRBV28
D gene: .
clone size: .
J gene: TRBJ1-2
CDR3 length: 16

CDR3 DNA: TGTGCCAGCAGCCTGAAACGTAGCGGGAGTAGGGACGAGCAGTACTTC
CDR3 protein: CASSLKRSGSRDEQYF
V gene: TRBV5-6
D gene: TRBD2
clone size: .
J gene: TRBJ2-7
CDR3 length: 16

CDR3 DNA: TGTGCCAGTAGTAAAAGGGCTAGCGGGGGGGATCGGGGCACAGATACGCAGTATTTT
CDR3 protein: CASSKRASGGDRGTDTQYF
V gene: TRBV19
D gene: TRBD2
clone size: .
J gene: TRBJ2-3
CDR3 length: 19

CDR3 DNA: TGTGCCAGCACCCAGGGAGGGGGAACTGAAGCTTTCTTT
CDR3 protein: CASTQGGGTEAFF
V gene: TRBV3-1/TRBV3-2
D gene: .
clone size: few
J gene: TRBJ1-1
CDR3 length: 13

CDR3 DNA: TGTGCCAGCTCACCCAGCGACAGGGCTCAGCAGTTCTTC
CDR3 protein: CASSPSDRAQQFF
V gene: TRBV18
D gene: TRBD1
clone size: .
J gene: TRBJ2-1
CDR3 length: 13

CDR3 DNA: TGTGCCAGCTCACCAACCGGGGGACAGGGCAGGAAAGCTTTCTTT
CDR3 protein: CASSPTGGQGRKAFF
V gene: TRBV18
D gene: TRBD1
clone size: .
J gene: TRBJ1-1
CDR3 length: 15

CDR3 DNA: TGTGCCTGGAGGCAGGGAGCGGGGTATGGCTACACCTTC
CDR3 protein: CAWRQGAGYGYTF
V gene: TRBV30
D gene: .
clone size: .
J gene: TRBJ1-2
CDR3 length: 13

CDR3 DNA: TGTGCCAGCAGCCCTATCGAGGGCTCCTACGAGCAGTACTTC
CDR3 protein: CASSPIEGSYEQYF
V gene: TRBV11-2
D gene: .
clone size: .
J gene: TRBJ2-7
CDR3 length: 14

CDR3 DNA: TGTGCCAGCAGTCCAGGCACCACTGGCTACACCTTC
CDR3 protein: CASSPGTTGYTF
V gene: TRBV6-2/TRBV6-3
D gene: .
clone size: many
J gene: TRBJ1-2
CDR3 length: 12

CDR3 DNA: TGTGCCAGCAGTTTATGGCTAGCGGGAGACAATGAGCAGTTCTTC
CDR3 protein: CASSLWLAGDNEQFF
V gene: TRBV27
D gene: TRBD2
clone size: .
J gene: TRBJ2-1
CDR3 length: 15

CDR3 DNA: TGTGCCAGCAGCAAAAGGGACAAATATAATTCACCCCTCCACTTT
CDR3 protein: CASSKRDKYNSPLHF
V gene: TRBV21-1
D gene: .
clone size: .
J gene: TRBJ1-6
CDR3 length: 15

CDR3 DNA: TGTGCCAGCAGCCTTCAGGACAGGGGGAATTCACCCCTCCACTTT
CDR3 protein: CASSLQDRGNSPLHF
V gene: TRBV6-5
D gene: TRBD1
clone size: .
J gene: TRBJ1-6
CDR3 length: 15

CDR3 DNA: TGTGCCAGCAGTCCCCCTGGGACTAGCGGGAATTCAGGGGAGCTGTTTTTT
CDR3 protein: CASSPPGTSGNSGELFF
V gene: TRBV7-9
D gene: TRBD2
clone size: once
J gene: TRBJ2-2
CDR3 length: 17

CDR3 DNA: TGTGCCAGCAGTCTCTTCTATCAGCCCCAGCATTTT
CDR3 protein: CASSLFYQPQHF
V gene: TRBV6-2/TRBV6-3
D gene: .
clone size: .
J gene: TRBJ1-5
CDR3 length: 12

CDR3 DNA: TGTGCCAGCAGCTTAGGGGCAATCGAGACCCAGTACTTC
CDR3 protein: CASSLGAIETQYF
V gene: TRBV7-2
D gene: .
clone size: .
J gene: TRBJ2-5
CDR3 length: 13

CDR3 DNA: TGTGCCAGCAGTGAATCCAGGACAGGGGTGTCGGGTGAGCAGTTCTTC
CDR3 protein: CASSESRTGVSGEQFF
V gene: TRBV25-1
D gene: TRBD1
clone size: .
J gene: TRBJ2-1
CDR3 length: 16

CDR3 DNA: TGTGCCAGCAGTTTGCGGTCAGGGGAGGGCACTGAAGCTTTCTTT
CDR3 protein: CASSLRSGEGTEAFF
V gene: TRBV28
D gene: .
clone size: .
J gene: TRBJ1-1
CDR3 length: 15

CDR3 DNA: TGTGCCAGTAGTATCCCCGGGAGGGCCTTGTACGAGCAGTACTTC
CDR3 protein: CASSIPGRALYEQYF
V gene: TRBV19
D gene: TRBD2
clone size: .
J gene: TRBJ2-7
CDR3 length: 15

CDR3 DNA: TGTGCCAGCAGCCTACTTATAGACAGGGGTTGGAATTCACCCCTCCACTTT
CDR3 protein: CASSLLIDRGWNSPLHF
V gene: TRBV3-1/TRBV3-2
D gene: TRBD1
clone size: once
J gene: TRBJ1-6
CDR3 length: 17

CDR3 DNA: TGTGCCACCAGCAGAGCCCCGGGACAGGGGCTTGACGAGCAGTACTTC
CDR3 protein: CATSRAPGQGLDEQYF
V gene: TRBV15
D gene: TRBD1
clone size: few
J gene: TRBJ2-7
CDR3 length: 16

CDR3 DNA: TGTGCCAGCAGCCCGACCGGTCAGGGGCCCTACGAGCAGTACTTC
CDR3 protein: CASSPTGQGPYEQYF
V gene: TRBV9
D gene: .
clone size: .
J gene: TRBJ2-7
CDR3 length: 15

CDR3 DNA: TGTGCCAGCAGTGACCTAGCGGGTGCTTGGGAGACCCAGTACTTC
CDR3 protein: CASSDLAGAWETQYF
V gene: TRBV6-2/TRBV6-3
D gene: TRBD2
clone size: .
J gene: TRBJ2-5
CDR3 length: 15

CDR3 DNA: TGTGCCAGCAGTTACTCCGCCGGGACTAGCGGCTACAATGAGCAGTTCTTC
CDR3 protein: CASSYSAGTSGYNEQFF
V gene: TRBV6-2/TRBV6-3
D gene: TRBD2
clone size: once
J gene: TRBJ2-1
CDR3 length: 17